This TCR beta chain was captured in a study of early T cells in non-severe SARS-CoV-2 infection (dated by TCRdb to about 2021). General notes on the study: Because TCR sequencing relied on bulk RNA taken from unsorted whole blood, pairing of alpha and beta chains was not possible.

Library prep was done by 5' RACE. Sequenced using a NextSeq 500. The TCR library protocol attached unique molecular identifiers to individual cDNA molecules to correct for sequencing error and PCR bias. Both TCR alpha and beta chains were sequenced, and tight co-correlation was observed between alpha and beta sequence abundances in each sample. The authors' analysis ran thus. Decombinator V4 was used to annotate the V gene, J gene and CDR3 of the TCR sequences. Expanded TCRs were defined as changing significantly between any two time points under a Poisson model with p below 0.0001. Abundances of TCRs were expressed as counts per million after normalisation to the total number of TCRs sequenced in each sample. TRAV1-2 paired with TRAJ12, TRAJ20 or TRAJ33 defined MAIT TCRs, while TRAV10 paired with TRAJ18 defined iNKT TCRs. VDJdb, accessed 1 November 2021, was searched for CMV, EBV and SARS-CoV-2 annotated TCRs, excluding TCRs annotated for multiple antigens. TCRdb redid the processing of the public reads, applying fastp at Q25 and MiXCR, and retained in-frame beta chains. CDR3 protein duplicates are merged, each entry listing the most common genes and DNA. V and J calls and clone size were set by TCRdb, not the authors. The sample table shows some 53,000 distinct CDR3 sequences, and 8% to 10% are seen once. 9.4% of the sample is taken by the ten largest.

The study was a case-control design nested within a healthcare worker cohort in London, UK, with weekly nasopharyngeal swab PCR tests and blood sampling. Healthcare workers were enrolled in the week of the UK lockdown, from 23 to 31 March 2020, and were followed every week for up to about 16 weeks. Details on this clonotype: Its antigen is currently not known. A much more abundant neighbour one base away suggests this may be a read error.

The investigation overall reported the following: Matching against VDJdb was skewed toward anti-spike CD8 responses, likely underestimated virus-specific expansions, and missed private and CD4 specificities.

The CDR3 runs 11 amino acids, cysteine and phenylalanine included. Just the 33-base CDR3 DNA is kept, in frame starting at base 1. Taken from the germline V gene (reference sequence), the CDR1 and CDR2 loops are DFQATT and SNEGSKA. The origin of this receptor is an adult who was a healthcare worker with PCR-confirmed SARS-CoV-2 infection or an uninfected control (not recorded which). The chain employs TRBV20-1 and TRBJ1-5, with no D gene named confidently. The sequencing input was whole blood. The bases are TGCAGTGCTAGACAGAATCAGCCCCATCATTTT. Its coded protein is CSARQNQPHHF.